Shown below are 27 T cell receptor beta chains from a single sample sequenced in a study of cytomegalovirus exposure and HLA in healthy donors. PCR amplification relied on 60 Vbeta primers (plus 13 Jbeta primers). Measured with immunoSEQ multiplex PCR; TCRdb has only the in-frame clones, and not every one. The sample lists about 130,000 clones, about 71% occurring once. The sample comprised PBMCs. All receptors derive from a woman in her sixties in good health and CMV-seropositive.

This clone was counted a few times. V and J are TRBV15 and TRBJ2-5, with D perhaps matching TRBD1 (8 bases). Trimming cost V 3 bases and J 4 bases, with 18 bases left between them. Germline CDR1 LNHNV, CDR2 YYDKDF (reference sequence). The CDR3 runs to 16 residues. The CDR3 region is CATSSLGGGTGETQYF. Written as DNA, the CDR3 is TGTGCCACCAGCAGTCTAGGGGGGGGGACAGGAGAGACCCAGTACTTC.

The V and J genes are TRBV25-1 and TRBJ1-4; TRBD1 aligns across 8 bases. V was clipped by 5 bases and J by 7 bases; unmatched bases: 3. The CDR3 sequence is 13 residues long. Germline loops: CDR1 MGHDK, CDR2 SYGVNS. CDR3 coding DNA: TGTGCCAGCAGTCCAGGGGGCATTGAAAAACTGTTTTTT. This gives the protein CASSPGGIEKLFF.

This chain links TRBV5-8 with TRBJ2-7; 7 nucleotides match TRBD1. Germline CDR1 and CDR2: SGHTS and YDEGEE. The CDR3 has 14 residues. The trim removed 3 bases at V and 2 bases at J, leaving 5 bases unmatched. The CDR3 sequence is CASSSGQPPYEQYF. CDR3 bases: TGTGCCAGCAGCTCGGGACAGCCTCCCTACGAGCAGTACTTC.

The chain couples TRBV5-1 to TRBJ2-3; 14 bases are a match to TRBD2. V was clipped by 3 bases and J by 0 bases; unmatched bases: 6. This CDR3 comprises 18 residues. Germline-derived CDR1 and CDR2 are SGHRS and YFSETQ. CDR3 sequence reads: CASSSRTSGGPSTDTQYF. The CDR3, as DNA: TGCGCCAGCAGCTCCAGGACTAGCGGGGGGCCAAGCACAGATACGCAGTATTTT.

The chain is built from TRBV11-2 and TRBJ2-5, with 14 bases that match TRBD2. Looked up from germline, CDR1 is SGHAT and CDR2 is FQNNGV. The CDR3 sequence is 18 residues long. The J segment lost 5 bases and the V segment lost 0 bases, leaving 8 bases of the junction unmatched. The CDR3 bases are TGTGCCAGCAGCTTAGAAGGACTAGCGGGGGGCAGGGGGGAGACCCAGTACTTC. It codes for CASSLEGLAGGRGETQYF.

The chain couples TRBV14 to TRBJ2-7; tentatively, D is TRBD1 (6 bases). Trimming cost V 3 bases and J 0 bases, with 12 bases left between them. This CDR3 has 15 residues. Germline V lookup: CDR1 SGHDN, CDR2 FVKESK. CDR3 in amino acids: CASSHLGTLSYEQYF. As DNA, the CDR3 is TGTGCCAGCAGCCACCTCGGGACACTCTCCTACGAGCAGTACTTC.

In regard to this clone: Different DNA sequences within this sample yield the same CDR3. The genes are TRBV9 and TRBJ2-1, with unresolved D. Germline V gene data show CDR1 as SGDLS and CDR2 as YYNGEE. The germline V and J ends were trimmed by 0 bases and 0 bases, with 7 bases remaining between them. The CDR3 loop spans 15 amino acids. The CDR3 sequence is CASSVGLSSYNEQFF. In DNA form, the CDR3 reads TGTGCCAGCAGCGTAGGCCTAAGCTCCTACAATGAGCAGTTCTTC.

The V gene is TRBV7-9, the J gene TRBJ2-3; 8 positions match TRBD1. Trimming cost V 3 bases and J 2 bases; bases outside gene matches: 4. The CDR3 length is 15 residues. CDR1 and CDR2 from the germline V gene are SEHNR and FQNEAQ (reference sequence). This CDR3 reads CASSFGQGPTDTQYF. The CDR3 DNA reads as TGTGCCAGCAGCTTCGGACAGGGTCCCACAGATACGCAGTATTTT.

The chain recombines TRBV5-1 with TRBJ1-3; TRBD1 aligns across 7 bases. V shed 2 bases, J shed 0 bases, and the junction held 11 bases outside the gene matches. Germline values: CDR1 SGHRS, CDR2 YFSETQ. The CDR3 sequence is 18 residues long. This CDR3 reads CASSLTGTALSSGNTIYF. The CDR3 nucleotides read TGCGCCAGCAGCTTAACCGGGACAGCACTCTCCTCTGGAAACACCATATATTTT.

CDR3 loop: CASSVGVPGGEQYF. The CDR3, as DNA: TGTGCCAGCAGCGTCGGTGTCCCTGGGGGGGAGCAGTACTTC. The V call is TRBV9, the J call TRBJ2-7, with D possibly being TRBD2 (6 bases). Germline assignment: CDR1 SGDLS and CDR2 YYNGEE. This CDR3 has 14 amino acids. V gave up 2 bases and J gave up 7 bases, with 16 bases separating them. The whole variable domain, remainder taken from reference TRBV9 and TRBJ2-7, is DSGVTQTPKHLITATGQRVTLRCSPRSGDLSVYWYQQSLDQGLQFLIQYYNGEERAKGNILERFSAQQFPDLHSELNLSSLELGDSALYFCASSVGVPGGEQYFGPGTRLTVT.

The chain employs TRBV7-6 and TRBJ1-1; possibly TRBD1 for D (6 bases). The ends were cut back, 7 bases at V and 4 bases at J, with 13 bases in the middle. CDR1 SGHVS and CDR2 FNYEAQ come from the germline V gene. This CDR3 region has 13 residues. The CDR3 coding sequence is TGTGCCAGCAATCTGGCACAGGGCACTGAAGCTTTCTTT. Residues: CASNLAQGTEAFF.

CDR3 protein: CASGAEAFF. As DNA, the CDR3 is TGTGCCTCCGGGGCTGAAGCTTTCTTT. The J gene is TRBJ1-1, the V gene TRBV19; no definite D call. Germline V gives CDR1 LNHDA, CDR2 SQIVND (reference sequence). V was shortened by 11 bases and J by 6 bases, with 7 bases between the two germline ends. The CDR3 totals 9 residues.

The gene calls are TRBV10-1 and TRBJ2-2, with D perhaps matching TRBD1 (6 bases). This CDR3 has 14 residues. V dropped 5 bases and J dropped 4 bases, with 11 bases sitting between them. The germline CDR1 and CDR2 sequences are WNHNN and SYGVQD (reference sequence). CDR3 amino acids: CASSSGQPTGELFF. CDR3 in DNA: TGCGCCAGCAGTTCGGGACAACCCACCGGGGAGCTGTTTTTT.

This clone was observed a handful of times. The rearrangement uses TRBV6-5 and TRBJ2-7; no firm D call. V shed 5 bases and J shed 1 base, with 12 bases lying between them. From germline, CDR1 is MNHEY and CDR2 SVGAGI. The CDR3 sequence is 14 residues long. CDR3 DNA: TGTGCCAGCAGTAGAGACACCCGTTCCTACGAGCAGTACTTC. Translated: CASSRDTRSYEQYF.

The chain combines TRBV6-6 with TRBJ2-5, with D possibly matching TRBD2 (7 bases). Trimming took off 11 bases at V and 2 bases at J, with 15 bases between the two ends. The germline V gene has CDR1 MNHNY and CDR2 SVGAGI (reference sequence). This CDR3 has 13 residues. CDR3 nucleotides: TGTGCCGCCCTGGGGGGGGCGCAAGAGACCCAGTACTTC. Its translation is CAALGGAQETQYF.

As to this clone: Relative to the germline gene, one junction end is altered; a read error may explain this. The genes are TRBV11-1 and TRBJ2-7; possible D gene TRBD1, 6 bases. CDR1 is SGHAT, CDR2 FQDESV, per germline (reference sequence). The length of the CDR3 is 11 residues. The CDR3 reads CASSSNRQDGF. The DNA of the CDR3 is TGTGCCAGCAGCTCAAATAGACAGGATGGTTTC. Full variable domain (missing parts from reference TRBV11-1 and TRBJ2-7): EAEVAQSPRYKITEKSQAVAFWCDPISGHATLYWYRQILGQGPELLVQFQDESVVDDSQLPKDRFSAERLKGVDSTLKIQPAELGDSAMYLCASSSNRQDGFGPGTRLTVT.

The rearrangement joins TRBV5-8 to TRBJ1-1; TRBD1 aligns across 7 bases. Germline CDR1 reads SGHTS; CDR2 reads YDEGEE. Unmatched junction bases numbered 10, after V lost 5 bases and J lost 0 bases. This CDR3 contains 16 residues. In DNA, the CDR3 is TGTGCCAGCAGTTCCGGGACAGATTTTATGAACACTGAAGCTTTCTTT. Amino acid sequence: CASSSGTDFMNTEAFF.

V and J are TRBV7-8 and TRBJ2-1; no clear D gene. Germline V CDR1 and CDR2: SGHVS, FQNEAQ. The CDR3 consists of 12 residues. The germline V and J ends were trimmed by 5 bases and 8 bases, with 10 bases remaining between them. Here the CDR3 DNA reads TGTGCCAGCAGCCCCCCCGCGGATGAGCAGTTCTTC. This gives the protein CASSPPADEQFF.

This chain links TRBV5-1 with TRBJ2-2; the match to TRBD1 covers 7 bases. Trimming at V came to 3 bases and at J to 0 bases, leaving 5 bases not matched to a gene. This CDR3 has 16 residues. Germline V gene data show CDR1 as SGHRS and CDR2 as YFSETQ. The CDR3 DNA reads as TGCGCCAGCAGCTCCGGGACAGCAGCGAACACCGGGGAGCTGTTTTTT. This encodes CASSSGTAANTGELFF.

The chain has TRBV19 and TRBJ2-7; TRBD1 matches 10 bases. V lost 5 bases and J lost 5; bases outside the gene matches: 12. The CDR3 loop spans 16 amino acids. Germline V CDR1 and CDR2: LNHDA, SQIVND (reference sequence). The CDR3 nucleotides read TGTGCCAGTAGTCCCACCCGACAGGGGGCGCGTCACGAGCAGTACTTC. Translation: CASSPTRQGARHEQYF.

This chain uses TRBV27 with TRBJ2-5; D is possibly TRBD2 (6 bases). Trimming stripped 5 bases from V and 3 bases from J, with 16 bases between. This CDR3 spans 15 amino acids. The germline V gene has CDR1 MNHEY and CDR2 SMNVEV (reference sequence). The DNA of the CDR3 is TGTGCCAGCAGTCTCCTCGGGGGAGTGGAAGAGACCCAGTACTTC. Its translation: CASSLLGGVEETQYF.

This clone has only a few counts. The V and J genes are TRBV18 and TRBJ1-4; D gene uncertain. CDR1 KGHSH and CDR2 LQKENI come from the germline V gene. Trimming stripped 2 bases from V and 7 bases from J, with 5 bases between. The CDR3 loop spans 12 amino acids. The CDR3 DNA reads as TGTGCCAGCTCACCAGGGAGTGAAAAACTGTTTTTT. Translating it yields CASSPGSEKLFF.

The V and J genes are TRBV5-1 and TRBJ1-2, with a tentative D call TRBD1 (6 bases). Germline V lookup: CDR1 SGHRS, CDR2 YFSETQ. V was trimmed by 4 bases and J by 1 base, leaving 11 bases between them. There are 14 residues in the CDR3. The CDR3 reads CASSPGQLNYGYTF. CDR3 coding DNA: TGCGCCAGCAGCCCTGGACAGCTTAACTATGGCTACACCTTC.

The CDR3 loop reads CASSSTSGSYNEQFF. The CDR3 DNA sequence: TGTGCCAGCAGCTCCACTAGCGGGTCCTACAATGAGCAGTTCTTC. V usage is TRBV11-3 and J usage is TRBJ2-1; 9 bases align to TRBD2. The junction had 2 bases not matched to a gene; V was cut back by 4 bases and J by 1 base. CDR3 length: 15 residues. Looked up from germline, CDR1 is SGHNT and CDR2 is YENEEA.

The chain employs TRBV6-5 and TRBJ1-1; 8 positions match TRBD1. V shed 3 bases and J 1 base; nucleotides not matched to a gene: 7. Germline V gene data show CDR1 as MNHEY and CDR2 as SVGAGI. The CDR3 is 16 amino acids. CDR3 loop: CASSYQGARGNTEAFF. CDR3 bases: TGTGCCAGCAGTTATCAGGGGGCGCGGGGGAACACTGAAGCTTTCTTT.

The genes are TRBV11-1 and TRBJ1-1; D remains ambiguous. Per germline, CDR1 SGHAT and CDR2 FQDESV (reference sequence). CDR3 length: 13 amino acids. V lost 8 bases and J lost 3, with 13 bases in between. CDR3 amino acids: CASGREPHTEAFF. In DNA form, the CDR3 reads TGTGCCAGCGGGCGGGAGCCCCACACTGAAGCTTTCTTT.

The DNA of the CDR3 is TGTGCCAGCAGCTTGCTAGCGGGGGCCCCTGGGGAGCAGTTCTTC. Translation gives CASSLLAGAPGEQFF. This chain uses TRBV5-8 with TRBJ2-1, with TRBD2 matching over 10 bases. Trimming cost V 1 base and J 10 bases; bases outside gene matches: 8. This CDR3 has 15 residues. Germline V gene lookup returns CDR1 SGHTS and CDR2 YDEGEE.